This T cell receptor (beta chain) was sequenced during a study of blood T cell repertoires in COVID-19 (dated by TCRdb to about 2020). About the investigation overall: The collaborator samples originated in the United States, Italy and Spain and spanned the acute and convalescent phases of COVID-19. The prospective study material was composed of cDNA or gDNA derived from T cells, B-cell-depleted T cells, or PBMCs. Subjects who had been exposed to COVID-19, were actively infected with it, or had recovered from it provided the deeply sampled blood TCRbeta repertoires that made up the dataset. A freely available public database, intended as a resource for researchers studying the immune response to SARS-CoV-2, is where the repertoires were released. Samples were obtained from the ongoing ImmuneRACE study (first 160 participants) and from about 1,300 subjects provided by 6 global collaborators. A de-identified subject ID, COVID-19 status, age in years and sex were almost always included in the sample metadata. HLA class I and class II types, where available, came from metadata supplied by the sample provider rather than from assay-based typing. Results the study describes overall, beyond this receptor: Clinical and demographic metadata were provided uncurated, with the amount varying by source and participant.

TCRbeta CDR3 regions were amplified from genomic DNA by means of the immunoSEQ Assay, a bias-controlled multiplex PCR. In the original analysis: Nucleated cell counts per sample were estimated from amplification of reference gene primers within the assay. To quantify the absolute abundance of each unique TCRbeta CDR3 rearrangement, sequence reads were collapsed and filtered. Productive Simpson clonality was computed per sample as the square root of Simpson's diversity index over productive rearrangements. Imported from immuneACCESS, the table was reduced by TCRdb to in-frame sequences with V and J called. These copies leave out some clones; in studies compared against another copy, an unresolved V gene accounts for under half, and the cause of the remainder is not known. That table furnishes V, J and clone size, whereas the DNA furnished D and trimming. The sample includes about 190,000 clones, with 80% to 90% observed a single time. Jointly, the top ten make up around 21% of the sample.

As concerns this clone: Its antigen remains unidentified. Nothing much larger sits one base from this clone, and base qualities are not available.

The collaborating institutions used their own protocols to collect whole blood in K2EDTA tubes. For TCRbeta analysis, collaborator samples were shipped as frozen whole blood, as isolated PBMCs, or as DNA extracted from either sample type. The source material was peripheral blood. The clonotype originates from a human donor in a cohort sampled during active COVID-19.

The CDR3: CASRQGWHQPQHF. In nucleotide form, the sequence is TGTGCCAGCAGACAGGGGTGGCATCAGCCCCAGCATTTT. Here the chain combines TRBV6-5 and TRBJ1-5; TRBD1 agrees with 7 junctional bases. The CDR3 has 13 amino acids, counting the end cysteine and phenylalanine. Only the CDR3 DNA is retained, 39 bases long and in frame from the first base. From the germline V gene, CDR1 is MNHEY and CDR2 is SVGAGI. Unmatched junction bases come to 4, with V trimmed by 6 bases and J by 5 bases.